This entry describes one TCR beta chain. These data are taken from a study of blood T cell repertoires in COVID-19. Study overall: Sites across the United States, Italy and Spain contributed samples from acute and convalescent COVID-19. T cells, B-cell-depleted T cells, or PBMCs supplied cDNA or gDNA.

In the authors' methods: Reference gene primer amplification yielded estimated nucleated cell counts. Assay used: immunoSEQ multiplex PCR; TCRdb lists only in-frame clones, some missing. D and trimming were read from the DNA, whereas the V and J calls and clone size are those reported in that table. Of 90,000 or so clones in the sample, about two thirds are singletons; the top ten hold about 26%. The receptor was derived from a woman aged 55-70 years in a cohort sampled during active or convalescent COVID-19. Sequenced sample: peripheral blood.

CDR3 protein: CASSWDTNTEAFF. The CDR3 nucleotides are TGTGCCAGCAGCTGGGACACCAACACTGAAGCTTTCTTT. This chain uses TRBV5-4 with TRBJ1-1, with D possibly matching TRBD1 (6 bases). This CDR3 region has 13 residues. CDR1 SGHNT and CDR2 YYREEE come from the germline V gene (reference sequence). V lost 3 bases to trimming and J lost 2 bases, with 8 bases between them.